The sample holds a few counts of the clone carrying this T cell receptor (beta chain). What it recognizes is unknown. The sample originates from a study of T cells in Graves' hyperthyroidism and ophthalmopathy. Regarding the study as a whole: The model forecast ophthalmopathy, anticipating it by a median approximately 6.1 months before onset.

The investigators amplified TCR beta CDR3 regions from RNA transcripts. Initially, a first-round RT-PCR of the TCR CDR3 employed the HTBI primer set. Each CDR3 protein gets one entry after TCRdb re-called the multiplex PCR reads with MiXCR. This sample has about 290,000 distinct CDR3 sequences, with roughly 17% found just once. CDR1 ENHRY and CDR2 SYGVKD come from the germline V gene. The CDR3 is made up of 17 amino acids. V was clipped by 2 bases and J by 10 bases, with 24 bases between them. This TCR was sampled from a man aged 25-45 years with Graves' hyperthyroidism. The chain joins TRBV10-3 to TRBJ2-1, with D possibly TRBD1 on 7 matching bases. Sequencing was done on a sample of blood. The CDR3 region is CAISERGQGGGNREQFF. In DNA form, the CDR3 reads TGTGCCATCAGTGAGAGGGGCCAGGGGGGAGGAAATAGAGAGCAGTTCTTC.